This TCR beta chain was captured in a study of shared T cell receptors in the human thymus. This CDR3 has 15 residues. The germline V gene encodes CDR1 LGHNA and CDR2 YNFKEQ. The data were produced by immunoSEQ multiplex PCR, yet TCRdb's version contains in-frame clones alone and is incomplete. The repertoire holds hundreds of thousands of clones, with around nine tenths as singletons. A further study also used this sample, focusing on human thymus T cells. From that report: It was from resections taken during corrective heart surgery that the thymus tissue came.

This sequence joins TRBV4-2 and TRBJ2-5; no definite D call. The tail of the sequence fits TRBJ2-7 better, so the J call may be wrong. This TCR came from a boy under two years old with a congenital heart defect. Sequenced material: thymocytes. The CDR3 DNA follows: TGTGCCAGCAGCCAAGTAAAGGCTAGAAGCTTCGAGCAGTACTTC. As protein: CASSQVKARSFEQYF.